This T cell receptor (beta chain) was identified during a study of cytomegalovirus exposure and HLA in healthy donors. The CDR3 runs 13 residues. Germline V gene data show CDR1 as SGHDT and CDR2 as YYEEEE. The V and J ends lost 4 bases and 7 bases, in that order; junction bases with no gene match: 6. Both 60 Vbeta primers and 13 Jbeta primers went into the PCR. As processed by the authors: Approximately 78 million unique TCR beta chains, roughly 11 million of them shared, were counted by a later analysis. Clones were sequenced by immunoSEQ multiplex PCR, and TCRdb holds only the in-frame ones, with some missing. The V and J calls and clone size are taken from that table; D and trimming were inferred from the DNA. This sample lists about 88,000 clones; its ten largest clones have 5.5% to 6.5%.

The chain employs TRBV5-6 and TRBJ2-5; 8 nucleotides line up with TRBD2. This receptor was obtained from a girl aged 5 to 17 in good health and CMV-seropositive. Sequences were obtained from PBMCs. In nucleotides, the CDR3 is TGTGCCAGCAGCCTACTAGCGGAGCGGACCCAGTACTTC. Amino acids: CASSLLAERTQYF. Supplemented by reference TRBV5-6 and TRBJ2-5, the full variable domain reads DAGVTQSPTHLIKTRGQQVTLRCSPKSGHDTVSWYQQALGQGPQFIFQYYEEEERQRGNFPDRFSGHQFPNYSSELNVNALLLGDSALYLCASSLLAERTQYFGPGTRLLVL.